This T cell receptor beta chain was retrieved from a study of cytomegalovirus exposure and HLA in healthy donors. This clone has only a few counts. What it binds is not known. The CDR3 totals 16 residues. With 2 bases clipped from V and 6 bases from J, the junction kept 4 bases outside the gene matches. Germline loops: CDR1 MGHRA, CDR2 YSYEKL. Findings and caveats of the study: Reports state that TCR beta sequences accurately predicted most subjects' HLA-A and HLA-B alleles. CMV serostatus alone was available as immune exposure information. In a later analysis, productive TCRs from donors in an Asian-associated ancestry cluster reportedly carried fewer N-insertions than the cohort mean.

A multiplex PCR was run with 60 Vbeta primers and 13 Jbeta primers. Method: immunoSEQ multiplex PCR; TCRdb's copy keeps in-frame clones and lacks some. The repertoire holds 150,000 to 200,000 clones, with about 83% as singletons. This sequence joins TRBV4-1 and TRBJ2-7; TRBD2 matches at 16 bases. What was sequenced was PBMCs. The TCR comes from a woman in her 30s in good health and CMV-seropositive. CDR3 DNA sequence: TGCGCCAGCAGCCAACCGGGACTAGCGGGAGGGTTCGAGCAGTACTTC. It translates to CASSQPGLAGGFEQYF.